This T cell receptor beta chain emerged from a study of T cell repertoires in cytomegalovirus infection. Trimming took off 4 bases at V and 1 base at J, with 11 bases between the two ends. Germline CDR1 and CDR2: MRHNA and SNTAGT. This CDR3 is 15 amino acids long. In its sample, this clonotype was seen a few times. One entry per CDR3 protein, called by TCRdb with MiXCR from the reads. The profile shows 560,000 or so distinct CDR3 sequences, approximately 15% of them singletons. This clonotype originated in a human donor in good health (CMV status not recorded). Some clones in this sample may be carry-over from other donors' samples. The sample comprised CD8+ T cells from PBMCs. The rearrangement links TRBV6-4 to TRBJ2-1, with D maybe TRBD1 (6 bases). The CDR3 DNA sequence: TGTGCCAGCAGTGTGGGGGCGGAATCCTACAATGAGCAGTTCTTC. Residues: CASSVGAESYNEQFF.